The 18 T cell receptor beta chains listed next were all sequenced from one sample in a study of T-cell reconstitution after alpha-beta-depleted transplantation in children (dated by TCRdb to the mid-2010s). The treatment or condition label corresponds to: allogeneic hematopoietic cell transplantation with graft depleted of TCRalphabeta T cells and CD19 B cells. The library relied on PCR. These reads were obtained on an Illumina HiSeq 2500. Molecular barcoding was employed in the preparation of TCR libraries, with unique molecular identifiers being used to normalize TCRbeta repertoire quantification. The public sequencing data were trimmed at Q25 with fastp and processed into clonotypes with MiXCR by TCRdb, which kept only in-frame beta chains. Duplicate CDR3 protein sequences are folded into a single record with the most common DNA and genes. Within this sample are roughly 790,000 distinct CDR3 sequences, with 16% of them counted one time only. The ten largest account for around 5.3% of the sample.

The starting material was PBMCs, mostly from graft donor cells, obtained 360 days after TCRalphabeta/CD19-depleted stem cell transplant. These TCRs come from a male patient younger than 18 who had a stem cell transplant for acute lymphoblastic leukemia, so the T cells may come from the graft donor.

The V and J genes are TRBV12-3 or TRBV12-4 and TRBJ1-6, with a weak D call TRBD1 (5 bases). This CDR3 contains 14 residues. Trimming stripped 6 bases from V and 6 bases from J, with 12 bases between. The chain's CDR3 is CASRGGPINSPLHF. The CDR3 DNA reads TGTGCCAGCAGGGGGGGACCGATTAATTCACCCCTCCACTTT.

This chain's CDR3 is CASSWTSGSPPTNEQFF. The CDR3 bases are TGCGCCAGCAGCTGGACTAGCGGGAGTCCTCCGACCAATGAGCAGTTCTTC. V usage is TRBV5-1 and J usage is TRBJ2-1; 13 nucleotides match TRBD2. The CDR3 contains 17 residues. The trim removed 3 bases at V and 6 bases at J, leaving 9 bases unmatched. Per the germline V gene, CDR1 is SGHRS and CDR2 is YFSETQ.

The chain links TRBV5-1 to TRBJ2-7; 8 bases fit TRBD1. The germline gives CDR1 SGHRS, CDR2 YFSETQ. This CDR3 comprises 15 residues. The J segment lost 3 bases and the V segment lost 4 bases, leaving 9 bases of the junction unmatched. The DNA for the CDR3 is TGCGCCAGCAGCCCCGACAGGGGCCTAGTCTACGAGCAGTACTTC. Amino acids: CASSPDRGLVYEQYF.

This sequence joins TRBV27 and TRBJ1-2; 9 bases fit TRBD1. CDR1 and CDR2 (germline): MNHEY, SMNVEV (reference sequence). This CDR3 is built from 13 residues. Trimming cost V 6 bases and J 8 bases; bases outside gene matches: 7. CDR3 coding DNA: TGTGCCAGCAGGGCGACAGGGGGTTTAGGCTACACCTTC. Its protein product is CASRATGGLGYTF.

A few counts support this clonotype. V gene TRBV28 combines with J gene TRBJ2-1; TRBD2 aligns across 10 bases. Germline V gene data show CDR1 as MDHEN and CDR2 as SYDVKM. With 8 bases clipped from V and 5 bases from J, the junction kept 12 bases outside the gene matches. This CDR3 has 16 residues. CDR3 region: CASQLAGPLLNNEQFF. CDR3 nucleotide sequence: TGTGCCAGCCAACTAGCGGGGCCTTTACTAAACAATGAGCAGTTCTTC.

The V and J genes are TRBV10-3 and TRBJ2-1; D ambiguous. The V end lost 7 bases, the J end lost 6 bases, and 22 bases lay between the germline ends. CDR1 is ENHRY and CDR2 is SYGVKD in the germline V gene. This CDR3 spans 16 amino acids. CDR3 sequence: CAIMGSGFGVGNEQFF. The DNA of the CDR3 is TGTGCCATCATGGGAAGTGGTTTCGGAGTGGGCAATGAGCAGTTCTTC.

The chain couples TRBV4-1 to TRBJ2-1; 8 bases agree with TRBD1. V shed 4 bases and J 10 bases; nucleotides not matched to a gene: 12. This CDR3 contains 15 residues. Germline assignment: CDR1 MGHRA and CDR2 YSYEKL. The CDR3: CASSPNPGGAWEQFF. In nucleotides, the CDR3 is TGCGCCAGCAGCCCCAATCCAGGGGGCGCATGGGAGCAGTTCTTC.

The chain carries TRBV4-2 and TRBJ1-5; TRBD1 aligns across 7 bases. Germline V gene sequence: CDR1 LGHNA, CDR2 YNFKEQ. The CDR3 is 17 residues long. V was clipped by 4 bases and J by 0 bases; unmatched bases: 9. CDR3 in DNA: TGTGCCAGCAGCCCTCAAGGACAGGTTTATAGCAATCAGCCCCAGCATTTT. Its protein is CASSPQGQVYSNQPQHF.

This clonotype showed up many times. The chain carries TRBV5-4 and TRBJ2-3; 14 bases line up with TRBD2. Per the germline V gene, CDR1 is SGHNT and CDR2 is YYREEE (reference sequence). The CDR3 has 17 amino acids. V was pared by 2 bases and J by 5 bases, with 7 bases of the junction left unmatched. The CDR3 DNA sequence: TGTGCCAGCAGCTTAGGGACTAGCGGGAGACGTATAGATACGCAGTATTTT. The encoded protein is CASSLGTSGRRIDTQYF.

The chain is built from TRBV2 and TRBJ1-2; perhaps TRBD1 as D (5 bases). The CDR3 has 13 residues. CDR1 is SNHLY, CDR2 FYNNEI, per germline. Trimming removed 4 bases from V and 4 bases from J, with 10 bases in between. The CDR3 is CASSGGPSYGYTF. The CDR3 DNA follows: TGTGCCAGCAGTGGGGGCCCCTCCTATGGCTACACCTTC.

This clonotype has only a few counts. The CDR3: CASSREGAGNQPQHF. The CDR3 bases are TGTGCCAGCAGCCGGGAGGGGGCCGGCAATCAGCCCCAGCATTTT. The rearrangement uses TRBV2 and TRBJ1-5; 7 bases fit TRBD1. Germline values: CDR1 SNHLY, CDR2 FYNNEI. V lost 6 bases, J lost 2 bases, and 7 bases stayed unmatched. This CDR3 has 15 residues.

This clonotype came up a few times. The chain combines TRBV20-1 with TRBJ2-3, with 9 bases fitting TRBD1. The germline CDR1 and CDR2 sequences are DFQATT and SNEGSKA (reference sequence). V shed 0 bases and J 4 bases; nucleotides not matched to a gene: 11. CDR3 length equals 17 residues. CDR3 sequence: CSARDPQGAAGPDTQYF. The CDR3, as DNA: TGCAGTGCTAGAGACCCACAGGGGGCGGCGGGTCCAGATACGCAGTATTTT.

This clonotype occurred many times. The CDR3 DNA follows: TGTGCCAGCTCACCATCAGGTCAAGAGACCCAGTACTTC. Translated: CASSPSGQETQYF. This chain uses TRBV18 with TRBJ2-5; D is ambiguous. The CDR3 spans 13 residues. The V end lost 2 bases, the J end lost 2 bases, and 6 bases lay between the germline ends. Per germline, CDR1 KGHSH and CDR2 LQKENI.

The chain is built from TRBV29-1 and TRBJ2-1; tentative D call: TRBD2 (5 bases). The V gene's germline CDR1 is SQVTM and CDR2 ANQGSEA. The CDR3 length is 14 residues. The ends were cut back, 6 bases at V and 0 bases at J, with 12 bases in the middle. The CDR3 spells CSVLGRGSYNEQFF. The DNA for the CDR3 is TGCAGCGTACTAGGCCGGGGCTCCTACAATGAGCAGTTCTTC.

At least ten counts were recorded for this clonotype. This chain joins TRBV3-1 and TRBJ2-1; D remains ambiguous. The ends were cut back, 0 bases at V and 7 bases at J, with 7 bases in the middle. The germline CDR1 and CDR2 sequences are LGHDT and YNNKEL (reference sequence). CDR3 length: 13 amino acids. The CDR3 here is CASSQDRRNEQFF. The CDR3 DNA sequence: TGTGCCAGCAGCCAAGATCGCAGGAATGAGCAGTTCTTC.

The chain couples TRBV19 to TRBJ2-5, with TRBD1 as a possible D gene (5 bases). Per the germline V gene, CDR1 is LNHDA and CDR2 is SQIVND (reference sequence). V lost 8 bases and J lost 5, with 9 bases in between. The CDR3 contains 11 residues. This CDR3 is CASDKGETQYF. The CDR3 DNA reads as TGTGCCAGTGATAAGGGGGAGACCCAGTACTTC.

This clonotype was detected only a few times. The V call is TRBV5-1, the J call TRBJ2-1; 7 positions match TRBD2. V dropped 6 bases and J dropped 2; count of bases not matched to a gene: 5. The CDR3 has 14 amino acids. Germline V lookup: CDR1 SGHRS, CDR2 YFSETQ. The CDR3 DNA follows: TGCGCCAGCAAGCGGGACGGACCCTACAATGAGCAGTTCTTC. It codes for CASKRDGPYNEQFF.

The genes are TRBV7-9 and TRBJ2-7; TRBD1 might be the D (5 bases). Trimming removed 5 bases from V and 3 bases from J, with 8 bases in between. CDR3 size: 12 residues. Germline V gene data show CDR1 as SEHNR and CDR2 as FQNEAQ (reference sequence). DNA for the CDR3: TGTGCCAGCAGCCGCAGGGACTACGAGCAGTACTTC. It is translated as CASSRRDYEQYF.